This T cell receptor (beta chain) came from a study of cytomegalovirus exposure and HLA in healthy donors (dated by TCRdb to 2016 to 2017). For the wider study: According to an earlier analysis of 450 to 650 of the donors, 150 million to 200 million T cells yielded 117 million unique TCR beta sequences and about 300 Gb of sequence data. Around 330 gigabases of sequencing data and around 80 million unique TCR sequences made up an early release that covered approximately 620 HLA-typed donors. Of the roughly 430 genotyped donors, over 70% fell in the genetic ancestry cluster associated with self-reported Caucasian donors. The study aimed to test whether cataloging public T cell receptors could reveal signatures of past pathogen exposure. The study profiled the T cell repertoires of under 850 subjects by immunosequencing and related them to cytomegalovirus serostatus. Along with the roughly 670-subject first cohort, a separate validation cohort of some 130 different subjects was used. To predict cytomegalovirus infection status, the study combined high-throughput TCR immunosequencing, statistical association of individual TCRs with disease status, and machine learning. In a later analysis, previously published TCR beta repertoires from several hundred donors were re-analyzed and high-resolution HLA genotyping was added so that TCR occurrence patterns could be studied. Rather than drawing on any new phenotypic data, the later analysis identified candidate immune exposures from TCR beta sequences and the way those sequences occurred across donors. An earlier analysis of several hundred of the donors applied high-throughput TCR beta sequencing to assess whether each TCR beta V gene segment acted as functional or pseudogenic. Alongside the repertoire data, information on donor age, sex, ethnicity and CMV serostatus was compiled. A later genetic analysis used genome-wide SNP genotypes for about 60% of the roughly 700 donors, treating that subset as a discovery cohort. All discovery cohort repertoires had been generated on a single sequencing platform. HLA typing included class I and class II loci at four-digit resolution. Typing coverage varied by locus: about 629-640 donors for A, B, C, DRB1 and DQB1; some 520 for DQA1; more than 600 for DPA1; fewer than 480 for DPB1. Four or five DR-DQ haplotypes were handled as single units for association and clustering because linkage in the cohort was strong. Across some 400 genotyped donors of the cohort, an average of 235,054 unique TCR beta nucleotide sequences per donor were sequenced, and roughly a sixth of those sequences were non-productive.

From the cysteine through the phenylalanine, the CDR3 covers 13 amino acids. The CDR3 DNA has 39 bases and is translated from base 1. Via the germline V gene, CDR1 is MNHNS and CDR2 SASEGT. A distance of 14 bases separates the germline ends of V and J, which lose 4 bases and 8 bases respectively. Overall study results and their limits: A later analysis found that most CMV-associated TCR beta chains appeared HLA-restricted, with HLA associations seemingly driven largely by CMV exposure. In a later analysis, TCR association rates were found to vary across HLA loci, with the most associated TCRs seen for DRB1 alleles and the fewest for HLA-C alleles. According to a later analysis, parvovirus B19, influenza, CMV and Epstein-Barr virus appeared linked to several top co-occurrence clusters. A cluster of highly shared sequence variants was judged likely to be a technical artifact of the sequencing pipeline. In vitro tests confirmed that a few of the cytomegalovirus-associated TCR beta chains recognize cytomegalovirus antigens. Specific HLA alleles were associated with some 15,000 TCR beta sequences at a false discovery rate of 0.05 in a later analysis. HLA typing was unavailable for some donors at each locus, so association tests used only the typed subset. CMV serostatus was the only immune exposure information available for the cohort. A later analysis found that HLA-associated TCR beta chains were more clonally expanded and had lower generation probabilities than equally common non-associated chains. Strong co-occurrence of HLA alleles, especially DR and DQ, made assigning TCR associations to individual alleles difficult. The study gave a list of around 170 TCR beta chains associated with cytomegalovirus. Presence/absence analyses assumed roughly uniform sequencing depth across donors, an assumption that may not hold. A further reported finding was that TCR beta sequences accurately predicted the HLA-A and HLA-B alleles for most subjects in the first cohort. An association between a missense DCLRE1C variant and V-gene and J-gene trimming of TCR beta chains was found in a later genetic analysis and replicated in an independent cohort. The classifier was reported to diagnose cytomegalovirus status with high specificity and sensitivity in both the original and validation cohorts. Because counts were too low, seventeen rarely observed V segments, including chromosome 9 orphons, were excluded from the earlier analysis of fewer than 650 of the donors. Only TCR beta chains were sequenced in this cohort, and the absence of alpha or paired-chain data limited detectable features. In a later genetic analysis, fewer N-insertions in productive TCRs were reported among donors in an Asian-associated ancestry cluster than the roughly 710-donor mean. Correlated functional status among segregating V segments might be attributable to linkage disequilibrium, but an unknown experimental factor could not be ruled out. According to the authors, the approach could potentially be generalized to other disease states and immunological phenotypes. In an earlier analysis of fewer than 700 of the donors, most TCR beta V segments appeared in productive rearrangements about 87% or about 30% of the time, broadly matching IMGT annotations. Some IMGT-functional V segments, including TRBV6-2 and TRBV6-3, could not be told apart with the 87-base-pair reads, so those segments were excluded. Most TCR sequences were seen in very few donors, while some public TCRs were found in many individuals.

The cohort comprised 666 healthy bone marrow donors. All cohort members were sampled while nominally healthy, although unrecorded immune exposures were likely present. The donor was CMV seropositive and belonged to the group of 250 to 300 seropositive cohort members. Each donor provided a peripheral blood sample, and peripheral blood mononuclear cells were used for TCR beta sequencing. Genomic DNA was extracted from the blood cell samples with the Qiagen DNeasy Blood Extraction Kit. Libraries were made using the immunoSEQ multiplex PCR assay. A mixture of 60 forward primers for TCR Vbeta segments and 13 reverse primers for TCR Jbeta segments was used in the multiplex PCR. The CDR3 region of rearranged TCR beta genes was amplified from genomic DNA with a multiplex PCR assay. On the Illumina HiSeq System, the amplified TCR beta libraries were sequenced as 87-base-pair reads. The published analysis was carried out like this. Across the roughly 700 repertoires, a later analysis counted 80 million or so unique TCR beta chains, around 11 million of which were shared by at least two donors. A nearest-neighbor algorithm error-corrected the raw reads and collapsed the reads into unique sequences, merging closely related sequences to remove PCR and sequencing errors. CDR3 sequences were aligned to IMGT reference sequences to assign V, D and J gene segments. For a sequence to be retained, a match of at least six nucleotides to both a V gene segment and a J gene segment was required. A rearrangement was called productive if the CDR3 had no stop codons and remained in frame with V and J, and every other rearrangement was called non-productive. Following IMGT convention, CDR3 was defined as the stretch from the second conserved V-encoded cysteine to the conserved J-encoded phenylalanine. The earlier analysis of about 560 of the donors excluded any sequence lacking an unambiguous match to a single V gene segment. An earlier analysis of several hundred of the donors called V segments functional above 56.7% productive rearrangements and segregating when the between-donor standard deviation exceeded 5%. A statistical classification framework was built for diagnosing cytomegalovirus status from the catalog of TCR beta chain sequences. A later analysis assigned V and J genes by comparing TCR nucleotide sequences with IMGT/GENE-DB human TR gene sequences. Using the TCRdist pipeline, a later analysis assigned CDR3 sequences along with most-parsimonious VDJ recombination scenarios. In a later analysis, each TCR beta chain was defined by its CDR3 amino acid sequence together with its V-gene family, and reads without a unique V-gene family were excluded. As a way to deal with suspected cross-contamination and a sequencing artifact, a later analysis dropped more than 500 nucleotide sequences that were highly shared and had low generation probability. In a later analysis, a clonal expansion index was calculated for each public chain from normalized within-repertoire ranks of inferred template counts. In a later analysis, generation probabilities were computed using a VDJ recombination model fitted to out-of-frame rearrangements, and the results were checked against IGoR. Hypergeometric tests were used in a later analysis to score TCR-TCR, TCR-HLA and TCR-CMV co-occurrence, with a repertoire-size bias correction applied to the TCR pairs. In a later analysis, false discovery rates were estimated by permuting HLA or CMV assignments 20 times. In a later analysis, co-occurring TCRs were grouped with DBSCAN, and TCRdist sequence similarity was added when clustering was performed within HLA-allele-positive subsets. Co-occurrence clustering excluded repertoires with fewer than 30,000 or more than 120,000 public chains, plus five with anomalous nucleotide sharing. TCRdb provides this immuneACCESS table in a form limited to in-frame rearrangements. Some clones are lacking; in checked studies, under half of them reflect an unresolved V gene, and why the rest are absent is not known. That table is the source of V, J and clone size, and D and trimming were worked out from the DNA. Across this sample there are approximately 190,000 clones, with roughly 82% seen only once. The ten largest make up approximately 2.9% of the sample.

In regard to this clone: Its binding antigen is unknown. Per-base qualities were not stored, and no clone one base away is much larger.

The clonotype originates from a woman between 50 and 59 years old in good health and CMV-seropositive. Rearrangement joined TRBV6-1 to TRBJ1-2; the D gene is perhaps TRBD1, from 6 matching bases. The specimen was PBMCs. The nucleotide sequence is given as TGTGCCAGCAGTGCACAGGGCTCTGGGGGCTACACCTTC. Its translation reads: CASSAQGSGGYTF.